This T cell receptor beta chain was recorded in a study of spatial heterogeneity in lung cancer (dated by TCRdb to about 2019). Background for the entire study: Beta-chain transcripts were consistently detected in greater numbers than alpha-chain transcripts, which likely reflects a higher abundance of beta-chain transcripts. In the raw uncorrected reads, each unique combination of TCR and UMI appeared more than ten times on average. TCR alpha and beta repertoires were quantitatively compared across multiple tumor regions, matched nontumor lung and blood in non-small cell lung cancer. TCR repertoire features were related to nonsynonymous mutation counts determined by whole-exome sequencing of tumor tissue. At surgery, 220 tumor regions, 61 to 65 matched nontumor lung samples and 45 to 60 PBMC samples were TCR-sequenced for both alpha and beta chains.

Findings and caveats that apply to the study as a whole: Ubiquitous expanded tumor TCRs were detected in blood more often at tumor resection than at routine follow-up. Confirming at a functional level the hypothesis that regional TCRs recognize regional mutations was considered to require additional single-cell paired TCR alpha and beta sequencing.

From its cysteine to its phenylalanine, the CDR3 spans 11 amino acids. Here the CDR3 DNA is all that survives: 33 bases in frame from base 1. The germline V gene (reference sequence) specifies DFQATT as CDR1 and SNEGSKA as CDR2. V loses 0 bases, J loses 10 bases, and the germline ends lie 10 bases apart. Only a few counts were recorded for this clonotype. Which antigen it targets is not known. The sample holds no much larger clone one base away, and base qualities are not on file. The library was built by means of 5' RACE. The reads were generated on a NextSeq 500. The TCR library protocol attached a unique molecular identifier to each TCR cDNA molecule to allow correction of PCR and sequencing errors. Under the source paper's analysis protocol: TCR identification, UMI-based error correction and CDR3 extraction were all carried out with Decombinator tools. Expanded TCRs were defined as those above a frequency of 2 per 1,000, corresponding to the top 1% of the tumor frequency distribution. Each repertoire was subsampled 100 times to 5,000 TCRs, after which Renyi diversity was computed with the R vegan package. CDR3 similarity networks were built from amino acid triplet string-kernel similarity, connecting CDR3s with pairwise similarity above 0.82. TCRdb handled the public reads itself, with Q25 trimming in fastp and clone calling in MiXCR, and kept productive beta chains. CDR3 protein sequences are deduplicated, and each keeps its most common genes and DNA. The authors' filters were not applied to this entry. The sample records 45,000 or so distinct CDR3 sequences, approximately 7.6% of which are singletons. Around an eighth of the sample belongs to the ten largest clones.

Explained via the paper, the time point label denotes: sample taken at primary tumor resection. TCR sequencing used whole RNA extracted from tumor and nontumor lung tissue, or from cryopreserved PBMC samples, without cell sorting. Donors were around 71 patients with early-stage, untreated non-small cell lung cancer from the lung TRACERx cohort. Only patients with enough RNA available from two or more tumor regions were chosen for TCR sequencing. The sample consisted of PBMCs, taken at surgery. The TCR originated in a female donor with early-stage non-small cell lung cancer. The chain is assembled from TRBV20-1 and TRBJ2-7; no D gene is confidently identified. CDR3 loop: CSARDGRRQYF. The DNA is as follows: TGCAGTGCTAGAGATGGGCGACGACAGTACTTC.